This is a list of T cell receptor beta chains from one sample in a study of T cells generated in artificial thymic organoids. TCRdb re-called the 5' RACE reads through MiXCR, storing one row per CDR3 protein. The profile covers roughly 5,100 distinct CDR3 sequences, with over 30% appearing a single time and 2.4% taken by the ten largest. Input material: naive CD8+ T cells from blood. The origin of the receptors is a human donor who gave cord blood stem cells for thymic organoid culture, a cardiac surgery patient who gave postnatal thymus, or a blood donor (not recorded which). CDR3s include the opening cysteine and the closing phenylalanine or tryptophan. D genes are given only for firm matches. A row's size may be missing; if present it is once, few, many or a size class.

CDR3 length	D gene	clone size	V gene	J gene	CDR3 DNA	CDR3 protein
15	NA	NA	TRBV4-2	TRBJ1-5	TGTGCCAGCAGACCTGCGGTCGGTAGCAATCAGCCCCAGCATTTT	CASRPAVGSNQPQHF
18	TRBD2	NA	TRBV12-3/TRBV12-4	TRBJ2-1	TGTGCCAGCACCTCCGGGACTAGCGGGGGAAGCTCCTACAATGAGCAGTTCTTC	CASTSGTSGGSSYNEQFF
15	TRBD1	few	TRBV6-6	TRBJ2-5	TGTGCCAGCAGTTACTCGAGCGACAGGGGAAAGACCCAGTACTTC	CASSYSSDRGKTQYF
15	TRBD2	NA	TRBV7-9	TRBJ2-1	TGTGCCAGCAGCAATTCTAGCGGGTTTCGGGATGAGCAGTTCTTC	CASSNSSGFRDEQFF
15	NA	medium-sized	TRBV12-3/TRBV12-4	TRBJ2-1	TGTGCCAGCAGACTCGGCTGGGCAGAAAACAATGAGCAGTTCTTC	CASRLGWAENNEQFF
13	NA	NA	TRBV5-1	TRBJ2-7	TGCGCCAGCAGGCCTGGACAGACCTACGAGCAGCACTTC	CASRPGQTYEQHF
16	NA	NA	TRBV7-9	TRBJ2-7	TGTGCCAGCAGCACCCAAAGCCGGGGTCCAACCTACGAGCAGTACTTC	CASSTQSRGPTYEQYF
13	TRBD1	NA	TRBV28	TRBJ1-2	TGTGCCAGCTTAGAGCCAGGGGGTGATGGCTACACCTTC	CASLEPGGDGYTF
14	NA	few	TRBV9	TRBJ1-1	TGTGCCAGCAGCGGAGAGCAGGGGACCACTGAAGCTTTCTTT	CASSGEQGTTEAFF
12	NA	medium-sized	TRBV19	TRBJ1-1	TGTGCCAGTAGTTTGCGACAGACGGAAGCTTTCTTT	CASSLRQTEAFF
13	NA	NA	TRBV4-2	TRBJ2-3	TGTGCCAGCAGCCTGTCGGCGGCCACTACGCAGTATTTT	CASSLSAATTQYF
16	TRBD2	NA	TRBV9	TRBJ2-1	TGTGCCAGCAGCGCTATGACTAGCGGGGTTTACAATGAGCAGTTCTTC	CASSAMTSGVYNEQFF
14	NA	few	TRBV4-1	TRBJ2-1	TGCGCCAGCAGCCAAGTAAGAGTACATGGGGAGCAGTTCTTC	CASSQVRVHGEQFF
16	NA	NA	TRBV7-9	TRBJ1-1	TGTGCCAGCAGGTTAGACGCTGTGGGATCTAACACTGAAGCTTTCTTT	CASRLDAVGSNTEAFF
17	NA	NA	TRBV5-1	TRBJ1-2	TGCGCCAGCAGGGGTTATGAAGGCCAGCCTACTAACTATGGCTACACCTTC	CASRGYEGQPTNYGYTF
16	TRBD1	medium-sized	TRBV27	TRBJ2-2	TGTGCCAGCAGTAAGACAGGGGCCGGGGTCACCGGGGAGCTGTTTTTT	CASSKTGAGVTGELFF
12	NA	few	TRBV7-9	TRBJ2-3	TGTGCCAGCAGCCCTCAGGTCGATACGCAGTATTTT	CASSPQVDTQYF
15	TRBD1	NA	TRBV15	TRBJ2-1	TGTGCCACCAGCAGGGACAGGGCATCCTACAATGAGCAGTTCTTC	CATSRDRASYNEQFF
14	NA	NA	TRBV5-5	TRBJ1-1	TGTGCCAGCAGCCCGTGGGCGGCGAACACTGAAGCTTTCTTT	CASSPWAANTEAFF
15	NA	few	TRBV5-1	TRBJ2-7	TGCGCCAGCAGCTTGCGACTAGAGAGCTCCTACGAGCAGTACTTC	CASSLRLESSYEQYF
14	TRBD1	NA	TRBV11-2	TRBJ2-7	TGTGCCAGCAGCTCCCGGACAGGTGACTACGAGCAGTACTTC	CASSSRTGDYEQYF
12	NA	few	TRBV11-2	TRBJ2-3	TGTGCCAGCAGCTACCGGTGGGATACGCAGTATTTT	CASSYRWDTQYF
15	NA	NA	TRBV30	TRBJ2-5	TGTGCCTGGAGTACAGGCGGCAGGCCCGCTGAGACCCAGTACTTC	CAWSTGGRPAETQYF
17	TRBD2	few	TRBV11-2	TRBJ2-2	TGTGCCAGCAGCACCCGGACTAGCGGGACTAACACCGGGGAGCTGTTTTTT	CASSTRTSGTNTGELFF
14	TRBD2	few	TRBV4-1	TRBJ2-3	TGCGCCAGCAGCTCTAGCGGGAGCTCAGATACGCAGTATTTT	CASSSSGSSDTQYF
14	NA	medium-sized	TRBV12-3/TRBV12-4	TRBJ2-3	TGTGCCAGCAGCCTTTACGGGGCGCCGGATACGCAGTATTTT	CASSLYGAPDTQYF
13	NA	few	TRBV4-1	TRBJ2-7	TGCGCCAGCAGCCAAGAGAACCGCTACGAGCAGTACTTC	CASSQENRYEQYF
17	TRBD2	NA	TRBV2	TRBJ2-2	TGTGCCAGCAGCCGACTAGCGGGGGGGCCGAACACCGGGGAGCTGTTTTTT	CASSRLAGGPNTGELFF
17	TRBD2	few	TRBV7-6	TRBJ2-1	TGTGCCAGCAGCTCGAACAAAGCGGGAGGGTCTCACAATGAGCAGTTCTTC	CASSSNKAGGSHNEQFF
14	TRBD1	NA	TRBV27	TRBJ2-3	TGTGCCAGCAGTTCGACAGGGGGCTCAGATACGCAGTATTTT	CASSSTGGSDTQYF
14	NA	few	TRBV6-4	TRBJ2-2	TGTGCCAGCAGTGGAACATCGAACACCGGGGAGCTGTTTTTT	CASSGTSNTGELFF
16	NA	NA	TRBV10-3	TRBJ2-3	TGTGCCATCCGGGGGGCGGCGGGCAACCCCACAGATACGCAGTATTTT	CAIRGAAGNPTDTQYF
17	TRBD1	NA	TRBV9	TRBJ2-7	TGTGCCAGCAGCGCGGGGGACAGGGGAGATGGATACTACGAGCAGTACTTC	CASSAGDRGDGYYEQYF
12	NA	NA	TRBV10-3	TRBJ2-7	TGTGCCATCAAAAAAGGAAGCTACGAGCAGTACTTC	CAIKKGSYEQYF
14	NA	once	TRBV27	TRBJ2-5	TGTGCCAGCAGTTTTTATTCGGAACAAGAGACCCAGTACTTC	CASSFYSEQETQYF
13	NA	medium-sized	TRBV6-5	TRBJ1-4	TGTGCCAGTCGAATCGGGGCGGGCGAAAAACTGTTTTTT	CASRIGAGEKLFF
14	NA	few	TRBV27	TRBJ2-7	TGTGCCAGCAGTTTAGCAGGAGCGAGAATGGAGCAGTACTTC	CASSLAGARMEQYF
16	TRBD2	NA	TRBV4-1	TRBJ2-7	TGCGCCAGCAGCCCATCGTGGACTAGCGGGAACTACGAGCAGTACTTC	CASSPSWTSGNYEQYF
16	TRBD1	NA	TRBV30	TRBJ1-5	TGTGCCTGGAGTGTCCCAGACAGGGGGTTTTATCAGCCCCGGCATTTT	CAWSVPDRGFYQPRHF
15	NA	medium-sized	TRBV4-1	TRBJ2-3	TGCGCCAGCAGCTCCCGGACGGGGGGCGCAGATACGCAGTATTTT	CASSSRTGGADTQYF
13	NA	medium-sized	TRBV7-9	TRBJ1-4	TGTGCCAGCAGCGTCGAGAAAAATGAAAAACTGTTTTTT	CASSVEKNEKLFF
16	TRBD2	few	TRBV4-2	TRBJ2-3	TGTGCCAGCAGCCAAGTCCTAGCGGGAGGCACAGATACGCAGTATTTT	CASSQVLAGGTDTQYF
14	NA	NA	TRBV6-1	TRBJ1-1	TGTGCCAGCAACCTAAGTGGGGGAATGACTGAAGCTTTCTTT	CASNLSGGMTEAFF
15	TRBD2	few	TRBV29-1	TRBJ2-1	TGCAGCGTTGAAGGACTAGCGGGGGGATACAATGAGCAGTTCTTC	CSVEGLAGGYNEQFF